This entry features one T cell receptor (beta chain) sequence. Its target is not known. The sample is drawn from a study of breast tumors, draining lymph nodes, adjacent tissues. Study results and limitations: Tumors had less TCR diversity than lymph nodes, more than nontumor tissue. Findings are consistent with lymph node origin and intratumoral expansion of most tumor T cells. Tumor and nontumor repertoires were significantly more similar in luminal-like than in basal-like breast cancer.

Using its own MiXCR run on the multiplex PCR reads, TCRdb lists one record per CDR3 protein. Among around 230,000 distinct CDR3 sequences listed, under 40% were seen once. Germline trimming cut 5 bases from V and 3 bases from J; bases unmatched to any gene: 16. The CDR3 is made up of 17 amino acids. Samples came from axillary lymph nodes draining the breast cancer. The genes are TRBV12-3 or TRBV12-4 and TRBJ2-7; 7 bases agree with TRBD1. This receptor was identified in a female donor with breast cancer. Some clones in this sample may be carry-over from other donors' samples. The sample taken for sequencing was axillary lymph node tissue. The CDR3 bases are TGTGCCAGCAGTACCCCCGTCCGACCGGGACAGAACTACGAGCAGTACTTC. Amino acid sequence: CASSTPVRPGQNYEQYF.